The sequence of this T cell receptor beta chain was determined in a study of OX40 agonist ivuxolimab in advanced cancers. With respect to the entire study: Ivuxolimab was a fully human IgG2 agonistic monoclonal antibody targeting the costimulatory receptor OX40 (CD134). Peripheral TCRbeta sequencing was intended to test whether TCR sequence diversity was altered and clonal T-cell expansion was caused by ivuxolimab. Intravenous ivuxolimab was administered to patients every 2 weeks at six dose levels: 0.01, 0.1, 0.3, 1.5, 3 and 10 mg/kg. Of the 50 or so patients in dose escalation, some 19 had hepatocellular carcinoma, some 15 had melanoma, 9 had renal cell carcinoma and 9 had head and neck cancer. The paper covers the monotherapy dose-escalation part of the phase I ivuxolimab trial, which included N of about 51 patients. The dose-escalation cohort was 82.7% male with a mean age of approximately 60 years, ranging from roughly 23 to 90. Patients were allowed to have had prior anti-PD-1, anti-PD-L1 or anti-CTLA-4 therapy, and around 41% of the dose-escalation patients had previously received checkpoint inhibitors. Partial responses occurred in three dose-escalation patients, of whom one had hepatocellular carcinoma and two had cutaneous melanoma. The paper's findings and limits, for the study overall: In the 0.1-3.0 mg/kg groups, partial responders had among the lowest normalized peripheral clonal expansion, particularly in CD8+ T cells. Low levels of normalized T-cell clonal expansion were also seen in some nonresponding patients. Antigen specificity was not determined for the clonally expanded peripheral T cells. After ivuxolimab, more expanded clones were found on average in CD8+ T cells than in CD4+ T cells. At doses of 0.1 to 3.0 mg/kg, clonal expansion of both CD4+ and CD8+ T cells in blood was seen between baseline and week 6.

To sequence the TCRbeta CDR3 region, genomic DNA was isolated from the sorted cells. The immunoSEQ Assay was used to sequence the TCRbeta CDR3 regions. Imported from immuneACCESS, the table was reduced by TCRdb to in-frame sequences with V and J called. These copies leave out some clones; in studies compared against another copy, an unresolved V gene accounts for under half, and the cause of the remainder is not known. The sample contains about 36,000 clones, 79% of them found a single time. The ten largest make up more than 9.5% of the sample. A remark on this clone: Its antigen specificity is not known. No much larger clone is present one base from it, and per-base qualities are unavailable.

Patients with autoimmune disease history or receiving systemic immunosuppression were excluded from the trial. Peripheral blood for TCR sequencing was collected from all dose cohorts at baseline, on cycle 4 day 1, and on cycle 7 day 1. Samples came from an open-label, multicenter, first-in-human phase I dose-escalation trial of ivuxolimab. Adults with locally advanced or metastatic head and neck squamous cell, hepatocellular, melanoma or renal cell carcinoma were enrolled in the trial. Before TCR sequencing, CD4+ and CD8+ T cells were separately sorted from peripheral blood. The sequence was collected from an adult with an advanced solid tumor such as melanoma, head and neck, liver or kidney cancer. Specimen: CD4+ or CD8+ T cells sorted from blood, collected in a trial of the OX40 agonist ivuxolimab.

The CDR3: CASSEWGTGSSYEQYF. The DNA sequence is as follows: TGTGCCAGCAGTGAATGGGGGACAGGGAGTAGCTACGAGCAGTACTTC. The rearranged chain carries TRBV25-1 and TRBJ2-7, with 9 bases aligning to TRBD1. Counted from cysteine to phenylalanine, this CDR3 has 16 amino acids. This entry keeps only the CDR3 DNA: 48 bases, framed from base 1. CDR1 MGHDK and CDR2 SYGVNS are derived from the germline V gene. V ends up 1 base short and J 3 bases short, with an unmatched junction base count of 7.